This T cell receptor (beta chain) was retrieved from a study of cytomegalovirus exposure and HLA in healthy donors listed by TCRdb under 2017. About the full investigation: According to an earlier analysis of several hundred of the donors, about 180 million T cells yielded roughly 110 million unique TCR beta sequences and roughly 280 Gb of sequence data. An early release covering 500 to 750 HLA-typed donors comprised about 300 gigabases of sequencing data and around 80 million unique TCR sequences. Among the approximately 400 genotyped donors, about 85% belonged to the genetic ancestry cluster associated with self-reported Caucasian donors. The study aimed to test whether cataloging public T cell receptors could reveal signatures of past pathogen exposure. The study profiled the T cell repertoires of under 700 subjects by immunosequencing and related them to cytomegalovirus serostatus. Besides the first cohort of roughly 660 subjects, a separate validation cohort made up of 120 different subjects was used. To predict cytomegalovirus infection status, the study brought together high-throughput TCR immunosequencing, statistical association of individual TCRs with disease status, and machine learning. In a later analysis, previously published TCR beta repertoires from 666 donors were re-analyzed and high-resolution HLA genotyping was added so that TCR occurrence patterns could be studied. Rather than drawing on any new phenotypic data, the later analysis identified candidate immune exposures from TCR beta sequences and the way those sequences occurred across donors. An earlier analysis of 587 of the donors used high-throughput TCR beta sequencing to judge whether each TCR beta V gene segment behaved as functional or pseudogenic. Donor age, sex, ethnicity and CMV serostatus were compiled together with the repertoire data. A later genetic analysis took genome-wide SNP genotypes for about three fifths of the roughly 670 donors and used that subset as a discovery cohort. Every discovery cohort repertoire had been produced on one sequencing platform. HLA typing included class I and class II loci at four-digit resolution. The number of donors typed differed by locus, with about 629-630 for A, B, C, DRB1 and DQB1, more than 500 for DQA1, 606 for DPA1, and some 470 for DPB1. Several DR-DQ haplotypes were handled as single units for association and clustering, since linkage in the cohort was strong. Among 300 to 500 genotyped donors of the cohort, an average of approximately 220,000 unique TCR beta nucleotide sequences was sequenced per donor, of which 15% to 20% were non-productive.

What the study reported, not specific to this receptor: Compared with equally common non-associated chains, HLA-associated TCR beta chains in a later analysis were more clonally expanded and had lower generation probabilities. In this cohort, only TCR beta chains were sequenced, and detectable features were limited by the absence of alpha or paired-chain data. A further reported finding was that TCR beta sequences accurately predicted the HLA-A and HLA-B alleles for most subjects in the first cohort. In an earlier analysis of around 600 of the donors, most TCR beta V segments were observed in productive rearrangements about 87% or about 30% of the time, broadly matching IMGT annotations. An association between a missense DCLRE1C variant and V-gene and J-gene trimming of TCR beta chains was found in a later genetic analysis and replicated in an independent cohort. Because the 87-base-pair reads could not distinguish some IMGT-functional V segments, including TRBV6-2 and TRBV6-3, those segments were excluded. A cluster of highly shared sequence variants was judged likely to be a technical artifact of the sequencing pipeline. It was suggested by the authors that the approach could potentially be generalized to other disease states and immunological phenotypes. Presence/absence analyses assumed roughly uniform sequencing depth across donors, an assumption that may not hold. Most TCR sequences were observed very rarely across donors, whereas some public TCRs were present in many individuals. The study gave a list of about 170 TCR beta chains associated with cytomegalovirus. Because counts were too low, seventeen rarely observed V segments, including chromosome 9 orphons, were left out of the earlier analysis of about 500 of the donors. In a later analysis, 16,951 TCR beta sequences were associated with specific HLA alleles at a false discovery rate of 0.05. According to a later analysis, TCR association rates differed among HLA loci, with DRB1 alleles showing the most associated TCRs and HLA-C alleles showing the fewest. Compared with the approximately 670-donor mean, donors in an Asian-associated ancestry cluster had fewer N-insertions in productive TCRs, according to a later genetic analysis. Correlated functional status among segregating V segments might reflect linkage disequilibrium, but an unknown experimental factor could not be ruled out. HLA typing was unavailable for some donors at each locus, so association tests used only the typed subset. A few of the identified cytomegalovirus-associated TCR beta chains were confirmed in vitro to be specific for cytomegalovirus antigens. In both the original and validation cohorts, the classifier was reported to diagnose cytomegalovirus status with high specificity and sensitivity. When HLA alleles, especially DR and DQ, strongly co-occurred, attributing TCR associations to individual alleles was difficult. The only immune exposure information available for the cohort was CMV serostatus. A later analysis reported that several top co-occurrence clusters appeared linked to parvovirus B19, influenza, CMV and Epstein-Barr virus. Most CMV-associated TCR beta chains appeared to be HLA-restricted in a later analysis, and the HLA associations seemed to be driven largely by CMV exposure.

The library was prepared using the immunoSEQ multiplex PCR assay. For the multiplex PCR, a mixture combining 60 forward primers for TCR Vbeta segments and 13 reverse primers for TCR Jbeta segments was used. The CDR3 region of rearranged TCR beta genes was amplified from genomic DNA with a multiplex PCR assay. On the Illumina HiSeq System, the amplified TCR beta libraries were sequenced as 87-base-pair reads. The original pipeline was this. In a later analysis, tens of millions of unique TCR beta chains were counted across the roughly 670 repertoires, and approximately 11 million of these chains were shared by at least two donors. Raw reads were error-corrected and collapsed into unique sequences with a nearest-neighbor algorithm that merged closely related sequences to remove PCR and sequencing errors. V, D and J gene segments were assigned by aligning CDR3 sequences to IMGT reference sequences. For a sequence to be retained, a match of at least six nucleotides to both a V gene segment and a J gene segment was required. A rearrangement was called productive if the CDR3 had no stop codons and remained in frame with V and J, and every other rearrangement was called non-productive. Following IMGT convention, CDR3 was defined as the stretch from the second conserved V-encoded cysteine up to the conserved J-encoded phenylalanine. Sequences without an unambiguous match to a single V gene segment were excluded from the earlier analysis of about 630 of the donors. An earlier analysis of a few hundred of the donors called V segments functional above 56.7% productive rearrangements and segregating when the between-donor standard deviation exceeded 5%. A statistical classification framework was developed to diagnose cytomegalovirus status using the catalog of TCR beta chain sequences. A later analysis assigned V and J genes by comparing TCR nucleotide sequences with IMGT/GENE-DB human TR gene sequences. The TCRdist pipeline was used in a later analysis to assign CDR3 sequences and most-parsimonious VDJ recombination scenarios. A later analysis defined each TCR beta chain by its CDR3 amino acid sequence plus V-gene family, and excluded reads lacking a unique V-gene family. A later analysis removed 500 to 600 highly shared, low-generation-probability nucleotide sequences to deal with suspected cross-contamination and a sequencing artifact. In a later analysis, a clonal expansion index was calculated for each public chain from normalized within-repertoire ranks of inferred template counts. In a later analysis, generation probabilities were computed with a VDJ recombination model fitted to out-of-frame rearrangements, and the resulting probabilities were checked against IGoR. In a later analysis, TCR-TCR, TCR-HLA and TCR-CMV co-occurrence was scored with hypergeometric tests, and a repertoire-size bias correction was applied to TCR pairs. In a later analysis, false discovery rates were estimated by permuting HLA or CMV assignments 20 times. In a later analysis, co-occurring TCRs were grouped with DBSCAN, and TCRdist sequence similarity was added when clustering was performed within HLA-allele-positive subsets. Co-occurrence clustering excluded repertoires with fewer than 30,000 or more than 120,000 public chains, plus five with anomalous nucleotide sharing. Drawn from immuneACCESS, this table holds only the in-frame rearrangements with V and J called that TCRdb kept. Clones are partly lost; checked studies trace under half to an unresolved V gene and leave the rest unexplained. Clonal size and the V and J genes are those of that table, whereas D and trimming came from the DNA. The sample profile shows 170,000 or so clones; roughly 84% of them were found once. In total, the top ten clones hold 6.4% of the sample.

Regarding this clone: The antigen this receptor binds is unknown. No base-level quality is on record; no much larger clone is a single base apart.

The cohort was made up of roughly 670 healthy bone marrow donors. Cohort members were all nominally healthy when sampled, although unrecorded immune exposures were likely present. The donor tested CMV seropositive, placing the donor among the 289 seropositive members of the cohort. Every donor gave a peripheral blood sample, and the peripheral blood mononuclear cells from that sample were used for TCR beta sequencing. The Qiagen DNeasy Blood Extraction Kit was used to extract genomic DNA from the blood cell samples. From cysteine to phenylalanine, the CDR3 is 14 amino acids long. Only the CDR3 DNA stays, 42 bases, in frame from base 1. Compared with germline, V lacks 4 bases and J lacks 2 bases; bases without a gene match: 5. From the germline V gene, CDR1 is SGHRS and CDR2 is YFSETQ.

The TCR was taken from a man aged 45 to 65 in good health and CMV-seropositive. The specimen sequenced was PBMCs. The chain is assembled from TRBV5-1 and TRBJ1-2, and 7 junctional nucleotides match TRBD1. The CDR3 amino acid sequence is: CASSQGTVNYGYTF. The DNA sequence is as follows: TGCGCCAGCAGCCAGGGGACAGTCAACTATGGCTACACCTTC.